This T cell receptor (beta chain) emerged from a study of cytomegalovirus exposure and HLA in healthy donors. This CDR3 has 14 amino acids. J lost 4 bases, V lost 5 bases, and 6 bases had no gene match. CDR1 SGHTA and CDR2 FQGTGA come from the germline V gene. Data came from immunoSEQ multiplex PCR; TCRdb stores just in-frame clones and leaves some out. The profile shows 100,000 to 150,000 clones, just under 90% of them singletons. Donors were drawn from the approximately 110-subject validation cohort, separate from the approximately 670-subject first cohort. Study-wide results and limits: There were some public TCRs occurring in many donors, but most TCR sequences were rare. The TCR clusters that emerged in the first cohort tended, a later analysis found, to co-occur in the approximately 110 validation repertoires. Cytomegalovirus status, reportedly, was diagnosed with high specificity and sensitivity by the classifier.

Turning to this clone: Its antigen is currently unknown.

This sequence originates from a man under 40 in good health and CMV-seronegative. This rearrangement joins TRBV7-3 to TRBJ2-7, with 9 bases fitting TRBD1. Specimen: PBMCs. The CDR3 sequence is CASSPTGGEYEQYF. The CDR3 nucleotides are TGTGCCAGCAGCCCAACAGGGGGCGAGTACGAGCAGTACTTC.